The following is a T cell receptor beta chain sequence with its context. The sample comes from a study of CD8 T cells in Susac syndrome. CDR1 PRHDT and CDR2 FYEKMQ come from the germline V gene (reference sequence). The V and J ends lost 5 bases and 4 bases, in that order; junction bases with no gene match: 6. The length of the CDR3 is 15 residues. Reverse transcription of about 0.45 to 1 ug RNA was carried out with random hexamers. The method of amplification for TCR beta CDR3 was immunoSEQ multiplex PCR, covering 54 Vbeta and 13 Jbeta. Using its own MiXCR run on the immunoSEQ multiplex PCR reads, TCRdb lists one record per CDR3 protein. Among 200,000 to 250,000 distinct CDR3 sequences listed, roughly 92% were seen once.

The origin of this receptor is a human donor with multiple sclerosis. Sequencing was carried out using CD8+ T cells from PBMCs. The J gene is TRBJ2-1, the V gene TRBV13; 9 nucleotides line up with TRBD2. The CDR3 DNA sequence: TGTGCCAGCAGCGTTGACCTAGCGGGATACAATGAGCAGTTCTTC. Amino acid sequence: CASSVDLAGYNEQFF.